The clone carrying this TCR beta chain was counted ten times or more. Time point noted: after trial treatment. Treatment here: LDRT plus nivolumab, ipilimumab, low-dose cyclophosphamide and aspirin (RACIN trial). The treatment that donors received included nivolumab, ipilimumab, aspirin, low-dose cyclophosphamide and low-dose radiotherapy. Looked up from germline, CDR1 is DFQATT and CDR2 is SNEGSKA (reference sequence). V lost 6 bases, J lost 1 base, and 8 bases stayed unmatched. This CDR3 comprises 14 residues. This sample stems from a study of low-dose radiotherapy and immunotherapy resistance in tumors. Study at large: A total of 6.5 Gy was given to Cohort 1 as 0.5 Gy per fraction every 2 weeks. Each two-week cycle included intravenous cyclophosphamide 200 mg/m2, given one day before radiation and immunotherapy.

Alpha- and beta-chain coverage of first-strand cDNA came from TRAV- and TRBV-specific primers. TCRs were put through about 20 PCR cycles of amplification with Phusion. A constant-region primer and the V-primer adapter served as the primer pair. TCRdb reprocessed the reads with MiXCR, giving one entry per CDR3 protein. This table has approximately 100,000 distinct CDR3 sequences, roughly 20% appearing once. The sample was PBMCs, taken after low-dose radiotherapy plus immunotherapy. This receptor was identified in a male donor with prostate cancer. The genes are TRBV20-1 and TRBJ2-5; 7 bases match TRBD1. The CDR3 nucleotides are TGCAGTGCCAGGGGGTCGGCAGCCCAAGAGACCCAGTACTTC. Protein product: CSARGSAAQETQYF.